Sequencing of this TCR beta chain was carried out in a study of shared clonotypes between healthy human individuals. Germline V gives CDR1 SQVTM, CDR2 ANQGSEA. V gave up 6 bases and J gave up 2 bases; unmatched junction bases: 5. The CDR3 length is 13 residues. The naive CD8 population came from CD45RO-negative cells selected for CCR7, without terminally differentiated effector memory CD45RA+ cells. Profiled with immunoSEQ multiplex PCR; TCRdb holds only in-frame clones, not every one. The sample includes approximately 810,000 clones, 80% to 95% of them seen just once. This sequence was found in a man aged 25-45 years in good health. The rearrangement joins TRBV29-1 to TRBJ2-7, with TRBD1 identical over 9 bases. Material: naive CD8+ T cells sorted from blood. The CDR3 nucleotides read TGCAGCGTGAGCCGGGACAGGGCCTACGAGCAGTACTTC. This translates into CSVSRDRAYEQYF.